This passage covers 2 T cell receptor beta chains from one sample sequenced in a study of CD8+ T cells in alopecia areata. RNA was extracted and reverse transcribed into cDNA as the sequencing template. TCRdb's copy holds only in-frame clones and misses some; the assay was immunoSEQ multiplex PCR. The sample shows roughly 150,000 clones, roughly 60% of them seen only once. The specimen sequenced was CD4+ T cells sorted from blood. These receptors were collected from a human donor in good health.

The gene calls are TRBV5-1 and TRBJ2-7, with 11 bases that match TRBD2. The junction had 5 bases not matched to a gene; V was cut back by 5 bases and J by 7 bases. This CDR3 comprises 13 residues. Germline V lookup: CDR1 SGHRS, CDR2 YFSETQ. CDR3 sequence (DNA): TGCGCCAGCAGGCTAGCGGGAGGAAGGGAGCAGTACTTC. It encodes CASRLAGGREQYF.

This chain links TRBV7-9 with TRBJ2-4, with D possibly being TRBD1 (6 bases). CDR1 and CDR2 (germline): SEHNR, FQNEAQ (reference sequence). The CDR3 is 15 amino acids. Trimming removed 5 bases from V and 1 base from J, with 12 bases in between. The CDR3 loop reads CASSPTRGAKNIQYF. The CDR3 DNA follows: TGTGCCAGCAGCCCCACTAGGGGGGCCAAAAACATTCAGTACTTC.